This TCR beta chain is drawn from a study of CD8 T cells in ankylosing spondylitis. CDR1 is SGHDN and CDR2 is FVKESK in the germline V gene. With 2 bases removed from V and 0 bases from J, the gap between germline ends came to 8 bases. The CDR3 consists of 14 residues. Each CDR3 protein gets one entry after TCRdb re-called the 5' RACE reads with MiXCR. The data contain over 95,000 distinct CDR3 sequences, roughly 8.7% of them seen just once; the ten biggest clones take up around a tenth. In its sample, this clonotype was seen many times. Its antigen is undetermined. Study outcomes and limitations: Clones linked to the disease showed a CD8+ phenotype. They occurred at relatively low frequencies in peripheral blood. What seemed typical of ankylosing spondylitis blood was a TCR beta motif built from 7 or 8 highly homologous variants.

The genes are TRBV14 and TRBJ2-7; unclear D gene. The sample was blood, either unsorted or a sorted T cell fraction (not recorded which). The TCR sequence derives from a male donor with ankylosing spondylitis or in good health (not recorded which). The CDR3 region is CASSQHQTSYEQYF. CDR3 nucleotide sequence: TGTGCCAGCAGCCAACACCAAACCTCCTACGAGCAGTACTTC.